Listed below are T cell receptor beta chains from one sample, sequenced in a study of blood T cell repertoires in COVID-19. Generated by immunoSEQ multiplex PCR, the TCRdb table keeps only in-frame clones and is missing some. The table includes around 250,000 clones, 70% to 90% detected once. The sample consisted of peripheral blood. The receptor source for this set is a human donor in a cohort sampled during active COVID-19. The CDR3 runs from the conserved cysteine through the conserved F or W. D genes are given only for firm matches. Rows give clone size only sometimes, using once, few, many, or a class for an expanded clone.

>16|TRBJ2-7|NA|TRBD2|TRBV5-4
TGTGCCAGCAGCTGGGGGGAGGGACTAGCGGGAGCAGAGCAGTACTTC
CASSWGEGLAGAEQYF
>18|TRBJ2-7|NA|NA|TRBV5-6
TGTGCCAGCAGCTTTTATTTGGGGGGGCGCGGGGACTCCTACGAGCAGTACTTC
CASSFYLGGRGDSYEQYF
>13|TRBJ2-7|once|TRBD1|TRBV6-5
TGTGCCAGCAGTTCGGACAGGGGGCAACCGCAGTACTTC
CASSSDRGQPQYF
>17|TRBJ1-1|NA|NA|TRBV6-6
TGTGCCAGCAGTCATACTACCTACTACAGGGTGGGCACTGAAGCTTTCTTT
CASSHTTYYRVGTEAFF
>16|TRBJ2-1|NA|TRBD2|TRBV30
TGTGCCTGGAGTGTACGCGGGAGGCTGCCTGGCAATGAGCAGTTCTTC
CAWSVRGRLPGNEQFF
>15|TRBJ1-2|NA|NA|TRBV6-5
TGTGCCAGCAGTTACCGCAGACCGGGAGTAAATGGCTACACCTTC
CASSYRRPGVNGYTF
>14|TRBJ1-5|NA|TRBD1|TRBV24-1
TGTGCCACCCCTGGGACAGAGAGCAATCAGCCCCAGCATTTT
CATPGTESNQPQHF
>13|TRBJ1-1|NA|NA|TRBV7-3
TGTGCCAGCAGCTTTCTCTCCGGGACTGAAGCTTTCTTT
CASSFLSGTEAFF
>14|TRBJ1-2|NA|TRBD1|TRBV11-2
TGTGCCAGCAGCCCGAGGGACAGAGGCTATGGCTACACCTTC
CASSPRDRGYGYTF
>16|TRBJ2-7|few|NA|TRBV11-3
TGTGCCAGCAGCGCTTGGTCAGGGGAATTAGGGCACGAGCAGTACTTC
CASSAWSGELGHEQYF
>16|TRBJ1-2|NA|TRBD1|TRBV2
TGTGCCAGCAGTGAACTTCTAGGGGGCGTTGACTATGGCTACACCTTC
CASSELLGGVDYGYTF
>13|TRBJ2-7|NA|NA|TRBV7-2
TGTGCCAGCAGCTCGAGGGTCTTCTACGAGCAGTACTTC
CASSSRVFYEQYF
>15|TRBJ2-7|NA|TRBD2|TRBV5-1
TGCGCCAGCAGCTTGGAGGGACTAGCGTTCGACGAGCAGTACTTC
CASSLEGLAFDEQYF
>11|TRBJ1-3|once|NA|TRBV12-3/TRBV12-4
TGTGCCAGCGGGCAAGGAAACACCATATATTTT
CASGQGNTIYF
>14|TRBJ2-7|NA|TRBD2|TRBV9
TGTGCCAGCAGCGCGGGACTAGCGGGAAACGAGCAGTACTTC
CASSAGLAGNEQYF
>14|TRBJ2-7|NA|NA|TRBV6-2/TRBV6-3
TGTGCCAGCAGTTACGTCTCCGGGACCTACGAGCAGTACTTC
CASSYVSGTYEQYF
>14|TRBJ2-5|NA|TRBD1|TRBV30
TGTGCCTGGAGTGGGACAGGGCTAAGAGAGACCCAGTACTTC
CAWSGTGLRETQYF
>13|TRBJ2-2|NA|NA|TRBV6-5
TGTGCCAGCAGCCGGAGGGAACACGGGGAGCTGTTTTTT
CASSRREHGELFF
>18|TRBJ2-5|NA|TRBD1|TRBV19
TGTGCCAGTAGTATAGCTGTGACAGGGGGCTTATACAAAGAGACCCAGTACTTC
CASSIAVTGGLYKETQYF
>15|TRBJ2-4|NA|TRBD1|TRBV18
TGTGCCAGCTCACCCGCTGGGACAGGAAAAAACATTCAGTACTTC
CASSPAGTGKNIQYF
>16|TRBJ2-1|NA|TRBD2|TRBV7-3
TGTGCCAGCAGCAGAAGTAGACTAGCGGGAGATTATGAGCAGTTCTTC
CASSRSRLAGDYEQFF
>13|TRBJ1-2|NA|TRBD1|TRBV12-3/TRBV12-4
TGTGCCAGCAGTTTTACACAGGGGTATGGCTACACCTTC
CASSFTQGYGYTF
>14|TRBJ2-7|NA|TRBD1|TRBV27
TGTGCCAGCAGTTTAATCGACAGGGGTTCCGAGCAGTACTTC
CASSLIDRGSEQYF
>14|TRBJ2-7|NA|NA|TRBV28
TGTGCCAGCAGTTTGGCGGGGCACTCCTACGAGCAGTACTTC
CASSLAGHSYEQYF
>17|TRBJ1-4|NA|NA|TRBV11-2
TGTGCCAGCAGCTTAGGTGTAGGGGGTCGGTCGGAAGAAAAACTGTTTTTT
CASSLGVGGRSEEKLFF
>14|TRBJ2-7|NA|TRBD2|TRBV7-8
TGTGCCAGCAGCTCCCGAACTAGCGGTGGCGAGCAGTACTTC
CASSSRTSGGEQYF
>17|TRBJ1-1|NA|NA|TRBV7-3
TGTGCCAGCAGCCTATCTTCCGCGAGAGGGAGGAACACTGAAGCTTTCTTT
CASSLSSARGRNTEAFF
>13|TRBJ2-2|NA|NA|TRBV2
TGTGCCACCCAGGACAGCTACACCGGGGAGCTGTTTTTT
CATQDSYTGELFF
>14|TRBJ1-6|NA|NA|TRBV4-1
TGCGCCAGCAGCCTGGGACGGGGGAATTCACCCCTCCACTTT
CASSLGRGNSPLHF
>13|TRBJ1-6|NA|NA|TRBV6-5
TGTGCCAGCAGGAACCCGACAGGTTCACCCCTCCACTTT
CASRNPTGSPLHF
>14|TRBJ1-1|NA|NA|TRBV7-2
TGTGCCAGCAGCTTGGGGATCGGGAATACTGAAGCTTTCTTT
CASSLGIGNTEAFF
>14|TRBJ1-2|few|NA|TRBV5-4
TGTGCCAGCAGCTTCGCAGCGACCGGCTCGGGCTACACCTTC
CASSFAATGSGYTF
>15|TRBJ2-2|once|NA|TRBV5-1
TGCGCCAGCAGCCCGGGCCAGGGGGGCGGGGGGGAGCTGTTTTTT
CASSPGQGGGGELFF
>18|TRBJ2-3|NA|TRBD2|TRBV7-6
TGTGCCAGCAGTCCACTGAGGGGGACTAGCGGGAGTCTTCAAACGCAGTATTTT
CASSPLRGTSGSLQTQYF
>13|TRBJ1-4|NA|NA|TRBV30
TGTGCCTGGTCACAGGATGGGAATGAAAAACTGTTTTTT
CAWSQDGNEKLFF
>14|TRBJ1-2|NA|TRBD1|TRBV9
TGTGCCAGCTCCTTAGATGGGACAGACTATGGCTACACCTTC
CASSLDGTDYGYTF
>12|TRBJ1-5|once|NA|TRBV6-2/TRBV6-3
TGTGCCAGCAGTTACGCGGAGGATCGCCAGCATTTT
CASSYAEDRQHF
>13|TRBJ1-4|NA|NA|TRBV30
TGTGCCTGGAGTATAAGGGGGAATGAAAAACTGTTTTTT
CAWSIRGNEKLFF
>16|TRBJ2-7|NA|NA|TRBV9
TGTGCCAGCAGCGGAAAAGACAGTGCGCGCTACTACGAGCAGTACTTC
CASSGKDSARYYEQYF
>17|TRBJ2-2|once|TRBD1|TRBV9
TGTGCCAGCAGCTTCTCCCTCCGACAGGGGGCGACCGGGGAGCTGTTTTTT
CASSFSLRQGATGELFF
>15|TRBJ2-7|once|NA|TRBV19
TGTGCCAGTAGTATCATGGGACAAAAAGCCTACGAGCAGTACTTC
CASSIMGQKAYEQYF
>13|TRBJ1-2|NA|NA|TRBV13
TGTGCCAGCAACCCCAAGGGGCAGGATGGCTACACCTTC
CASNPKGQDGYTF
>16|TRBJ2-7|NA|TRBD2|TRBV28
TGTGCCAGCAGTCCGCCGGTGGGGGGAGGGCCCCACGAGCAGTACTTC
CASSPPVGGGPHEQYF
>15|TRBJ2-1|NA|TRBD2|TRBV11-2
TGTGCCAGCAGCTTAGAGGGACTAGCCTACAATGAGCAGTTCTTC
CASSLEGLAYNEQFF
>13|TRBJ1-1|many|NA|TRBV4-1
TGCGCCAGCAGCCAACGAGGGAACACTGAAGCTTTCTTT
CASSQRGNTEAFF
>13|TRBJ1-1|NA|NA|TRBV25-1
TGTGCCAGCAGTGCCCTGTGGAACACTGAAGCTTTCTTT
CASSALWNTEAFF
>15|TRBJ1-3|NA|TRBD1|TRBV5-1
TGCGCCAGCAGCCCCACAGGGGGCTCTGGAAACACCATATATTTT
CASSPTGGSGNTIYF
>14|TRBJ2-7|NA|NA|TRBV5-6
TGTGCCAGCAGCTCTCAGGCAAGCTCCTACGAGCAGTACTTC
CASSSQASSYEQYF
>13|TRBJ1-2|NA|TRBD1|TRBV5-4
TGTGCCAGCAGCGCGGCAGGGGGCATTGGCTACACCTTC
CASSAAGGIGYTF
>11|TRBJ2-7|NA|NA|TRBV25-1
TGTGCCAGCAGTGGGGCCCACGAGCAGTACTTC
CASSGAHEQYF
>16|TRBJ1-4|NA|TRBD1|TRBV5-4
TGTGCCAGCAGTCAAAAAATGACAGGGCTCAATGAAAAACTGTTTTTT
CASSQKMTGLNEKLFF
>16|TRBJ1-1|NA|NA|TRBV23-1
TGCGCCAGCAGTCGAGGGGGACATCTCATCGGCATAGAAGCTTTCTTT
CASSRGGHLIGIEAFF
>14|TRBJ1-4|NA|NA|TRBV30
TGTGCCTGGAGTAATCGGGGAACTAATGAAAAACTGTTTTTT
CAWSNRGTNEKLFF
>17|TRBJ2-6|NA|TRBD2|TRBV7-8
TGTGCCAGCAGCCTGGGACTAGCGCTCTCTGGGGCCAACGTCCTGACTTTC
CASSLGLALSGANVLTF
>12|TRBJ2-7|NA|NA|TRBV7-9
TGTGCCAGCAGCCCGGACACCTACGAGCAGTACTTC
CASSPDTYEQYF